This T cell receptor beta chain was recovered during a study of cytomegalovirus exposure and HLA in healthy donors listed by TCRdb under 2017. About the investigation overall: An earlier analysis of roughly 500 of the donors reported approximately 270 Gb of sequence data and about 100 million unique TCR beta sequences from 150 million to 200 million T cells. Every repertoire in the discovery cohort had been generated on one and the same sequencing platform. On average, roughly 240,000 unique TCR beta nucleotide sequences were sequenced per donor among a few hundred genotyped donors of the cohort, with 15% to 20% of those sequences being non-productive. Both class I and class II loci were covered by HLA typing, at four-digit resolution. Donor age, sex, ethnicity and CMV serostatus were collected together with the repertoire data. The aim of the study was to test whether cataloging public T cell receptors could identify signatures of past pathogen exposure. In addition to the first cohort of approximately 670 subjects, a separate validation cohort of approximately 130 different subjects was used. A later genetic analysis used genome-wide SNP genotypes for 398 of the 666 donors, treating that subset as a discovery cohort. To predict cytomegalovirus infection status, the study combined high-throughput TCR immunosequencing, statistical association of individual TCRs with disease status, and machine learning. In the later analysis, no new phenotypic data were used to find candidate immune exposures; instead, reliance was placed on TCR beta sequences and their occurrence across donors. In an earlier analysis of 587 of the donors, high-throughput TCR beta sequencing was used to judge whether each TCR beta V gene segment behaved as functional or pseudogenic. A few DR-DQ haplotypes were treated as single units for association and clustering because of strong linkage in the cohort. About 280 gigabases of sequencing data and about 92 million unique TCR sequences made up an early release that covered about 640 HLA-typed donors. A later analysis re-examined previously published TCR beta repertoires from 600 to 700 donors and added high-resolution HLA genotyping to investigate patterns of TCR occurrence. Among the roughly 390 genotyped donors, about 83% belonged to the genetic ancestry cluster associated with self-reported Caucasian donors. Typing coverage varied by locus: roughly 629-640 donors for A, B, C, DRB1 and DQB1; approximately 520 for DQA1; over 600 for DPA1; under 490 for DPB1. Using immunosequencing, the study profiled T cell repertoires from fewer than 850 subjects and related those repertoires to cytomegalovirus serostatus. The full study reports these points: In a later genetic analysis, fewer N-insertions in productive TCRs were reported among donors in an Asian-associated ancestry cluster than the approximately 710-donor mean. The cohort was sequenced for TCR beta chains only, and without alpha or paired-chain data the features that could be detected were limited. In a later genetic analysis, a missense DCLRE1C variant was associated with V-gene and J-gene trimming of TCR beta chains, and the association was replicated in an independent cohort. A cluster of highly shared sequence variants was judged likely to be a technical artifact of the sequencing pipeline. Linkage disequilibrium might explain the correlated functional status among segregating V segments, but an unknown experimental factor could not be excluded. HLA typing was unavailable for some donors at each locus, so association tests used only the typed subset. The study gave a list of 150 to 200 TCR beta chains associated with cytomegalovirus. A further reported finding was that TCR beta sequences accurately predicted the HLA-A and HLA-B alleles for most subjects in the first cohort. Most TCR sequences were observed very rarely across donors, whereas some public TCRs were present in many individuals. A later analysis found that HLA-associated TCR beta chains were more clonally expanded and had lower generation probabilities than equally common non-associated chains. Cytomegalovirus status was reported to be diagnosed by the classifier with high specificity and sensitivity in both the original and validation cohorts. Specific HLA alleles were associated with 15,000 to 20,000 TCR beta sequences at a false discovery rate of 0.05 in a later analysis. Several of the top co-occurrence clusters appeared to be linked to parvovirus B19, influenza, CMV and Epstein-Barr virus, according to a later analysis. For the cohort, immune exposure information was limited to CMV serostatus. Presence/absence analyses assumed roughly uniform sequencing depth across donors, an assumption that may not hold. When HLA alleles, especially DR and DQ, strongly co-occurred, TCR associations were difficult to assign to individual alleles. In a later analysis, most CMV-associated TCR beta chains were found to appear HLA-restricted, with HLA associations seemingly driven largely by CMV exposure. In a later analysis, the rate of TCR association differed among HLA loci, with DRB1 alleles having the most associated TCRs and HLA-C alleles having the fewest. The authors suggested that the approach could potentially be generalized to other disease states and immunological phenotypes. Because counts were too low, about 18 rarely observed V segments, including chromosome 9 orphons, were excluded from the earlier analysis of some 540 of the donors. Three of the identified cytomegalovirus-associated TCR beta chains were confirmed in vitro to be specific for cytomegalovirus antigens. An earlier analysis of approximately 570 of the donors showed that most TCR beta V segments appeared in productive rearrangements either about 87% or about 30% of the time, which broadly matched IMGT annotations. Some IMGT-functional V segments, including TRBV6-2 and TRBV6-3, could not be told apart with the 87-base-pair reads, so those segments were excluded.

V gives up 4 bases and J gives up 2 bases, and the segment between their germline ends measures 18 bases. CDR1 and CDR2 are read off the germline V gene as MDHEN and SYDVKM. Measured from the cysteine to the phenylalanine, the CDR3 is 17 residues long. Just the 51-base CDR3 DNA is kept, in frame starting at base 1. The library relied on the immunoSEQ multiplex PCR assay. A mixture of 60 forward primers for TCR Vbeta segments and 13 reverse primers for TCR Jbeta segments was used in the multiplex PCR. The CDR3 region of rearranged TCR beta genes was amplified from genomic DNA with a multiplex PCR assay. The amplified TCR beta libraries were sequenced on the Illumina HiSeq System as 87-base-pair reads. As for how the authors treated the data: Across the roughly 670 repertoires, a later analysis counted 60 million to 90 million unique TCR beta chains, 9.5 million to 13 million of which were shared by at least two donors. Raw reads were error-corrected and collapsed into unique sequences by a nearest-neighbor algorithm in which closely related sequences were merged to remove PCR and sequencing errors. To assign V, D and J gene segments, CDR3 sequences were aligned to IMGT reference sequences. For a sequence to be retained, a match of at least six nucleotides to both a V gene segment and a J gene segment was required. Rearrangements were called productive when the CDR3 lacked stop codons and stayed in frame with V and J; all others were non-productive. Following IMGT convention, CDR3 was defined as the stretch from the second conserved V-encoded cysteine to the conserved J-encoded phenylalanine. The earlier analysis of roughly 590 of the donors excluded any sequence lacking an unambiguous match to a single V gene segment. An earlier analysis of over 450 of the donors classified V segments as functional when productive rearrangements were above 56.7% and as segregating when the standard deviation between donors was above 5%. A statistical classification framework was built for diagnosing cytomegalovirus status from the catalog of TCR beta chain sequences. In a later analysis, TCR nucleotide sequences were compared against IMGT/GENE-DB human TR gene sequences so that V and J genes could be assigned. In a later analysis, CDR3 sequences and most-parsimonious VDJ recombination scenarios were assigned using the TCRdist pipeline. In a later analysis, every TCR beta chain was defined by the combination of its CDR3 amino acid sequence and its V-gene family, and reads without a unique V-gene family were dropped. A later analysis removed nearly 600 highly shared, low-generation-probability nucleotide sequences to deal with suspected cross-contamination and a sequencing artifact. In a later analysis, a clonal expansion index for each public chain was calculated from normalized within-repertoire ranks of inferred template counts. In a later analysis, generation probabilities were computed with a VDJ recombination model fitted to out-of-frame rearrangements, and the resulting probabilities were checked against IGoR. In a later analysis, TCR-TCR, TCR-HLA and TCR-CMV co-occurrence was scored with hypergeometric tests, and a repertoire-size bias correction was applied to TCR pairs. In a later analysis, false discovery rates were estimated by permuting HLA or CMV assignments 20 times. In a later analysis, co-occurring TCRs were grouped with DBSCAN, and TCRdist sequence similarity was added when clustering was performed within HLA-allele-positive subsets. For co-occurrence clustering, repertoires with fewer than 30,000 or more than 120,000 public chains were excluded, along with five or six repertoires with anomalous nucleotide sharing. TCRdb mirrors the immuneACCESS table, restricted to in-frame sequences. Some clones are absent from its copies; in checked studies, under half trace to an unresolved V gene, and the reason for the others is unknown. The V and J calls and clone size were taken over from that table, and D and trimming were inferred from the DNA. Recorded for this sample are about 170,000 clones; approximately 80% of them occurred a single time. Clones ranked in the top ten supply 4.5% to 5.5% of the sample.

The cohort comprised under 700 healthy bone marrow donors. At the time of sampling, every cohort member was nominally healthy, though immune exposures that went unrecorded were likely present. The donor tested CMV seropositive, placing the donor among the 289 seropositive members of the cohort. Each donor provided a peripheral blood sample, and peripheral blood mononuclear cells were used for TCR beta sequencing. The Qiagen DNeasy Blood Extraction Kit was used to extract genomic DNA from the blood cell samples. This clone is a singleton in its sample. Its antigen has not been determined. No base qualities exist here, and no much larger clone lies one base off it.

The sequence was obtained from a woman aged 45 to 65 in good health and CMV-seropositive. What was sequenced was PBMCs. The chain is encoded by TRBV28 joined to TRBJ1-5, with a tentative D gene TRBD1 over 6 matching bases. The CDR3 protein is CASSSPTGARGNQPQHF. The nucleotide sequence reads TGTGCCAGCAGTTCCCCGACAGGCGCCCGGGGCAATCAGCCCCAGCATTTT.